The TCR beta chain under discussion was sequenced for a study of control samples from healthy donors and cancer patients. Some clones are missing from TCRdb's copy, which holds only in-frame ones; the method was immunoSEQ multiplex PCR. The sample includes over 200,000 clones, roughly four fifths of them seen just once. This TCR was sampled from a woman aged 55-69 years with lung cancer. What was sequenced was PBMCs.

The CDR3 DNA sequence: TGCGCCAGCAGCCGGGTAGGGCAGACAAACACCGGGGAGCTGTTTTTT. It is translated as CASSRVGQTNTGELFF. The V gene is TRBV5-1, the J gene TRBJ2-2, with no clear D. V lost 4 bases and J 2 bases, leaving 15 bases between the germline ends. The CDR3 contains 16 residues. Germline CDR1 reads SGHRS; CDR2 reads YFSETQ.